The TCR beta chain described here comes from a study of yellow fever vaccine responses in identical twins. Study-level points and caveats: After vaccination, twins' T cell response reportedly seemed partly convergent, partly personalized.

CDR3 length: 17 residues. V dropped 0 bases and J dropped 8 bases, with 21 bases sitting between them. The germline CDR1 and CDR2 sequences are ENHRY and SYGVKD. TCRdb independently ran MiXCR on the RT-PCR reads; one entry per CDR3 protein. Altogether around 2,500 distinct CDR3 sequences are present, about 9.3% being singletons, with the ten largest covering 4.5% to 5.5%. As for this clonotype: The antigen remains undetermined.

The sample consisted of T cells from blood (PBMCs), unsorted or a sorted subset (not recorded which), taken about 2 years after vaccination. This receptor was obtained from a woman younger than 35 who received the yellow fever vaccine. This chain uses TRBV10-3 with TRBJ2-3; D perhaps matches TRBD2 (6 bases). CDR3 sequence (DNA): TGTGCCATCAGTGAGTCCCGGGGCGGGATCGGTTTTGGTACGCAGTATTTT. Protein product: CAISESRGGIGFGTQYF.